This TCR beta chain comes out of a study of blood T cells in healthy people across ages. Findings of the study overall: A roughly linear fall in TCR beta diversity per million T cells was seen with increasing age. A greater number of naive CD4+ cells and higher diversity distinguished long-lived donors from aged donors. The authors considered diversity estimates from one million T cells to be underestimates.

The use of a sample-barcoded 5' primer and a J-beta primer mix characterized a second PCR of roughly 7 to 12 cycles. MiXCR was run by TCRdb on the 5' RACE reads, yielding one entry per CDR3 protein. The sample records around 1,500,000 distinct CDR3 sequences, under 30% being singletons. With regard to this clonotype: The target antigen is unknown.

This CDR3 region has 16 residues. Germline CDR1 and CDR2: LNHDA and SQIVND (reference sequence). The V gene lost 6 bases and the J gene lost 4 bases, with 19 bases spanning the gap. Sequences were obtained from blood. The chain employs TRBV19 and TRBJ2-1, with D possibly TRBD2 on 5 matching bases. The origin of this receptor is a woman in her 30s in good health. CDR3 amino acids: CASSPDAGRRYNEQFF. Here the CDR3 DNA reads TGTGCCAGTAGCCCTGACGCGGGTAGAAGGTACAATGAGCAGTTCTTC.